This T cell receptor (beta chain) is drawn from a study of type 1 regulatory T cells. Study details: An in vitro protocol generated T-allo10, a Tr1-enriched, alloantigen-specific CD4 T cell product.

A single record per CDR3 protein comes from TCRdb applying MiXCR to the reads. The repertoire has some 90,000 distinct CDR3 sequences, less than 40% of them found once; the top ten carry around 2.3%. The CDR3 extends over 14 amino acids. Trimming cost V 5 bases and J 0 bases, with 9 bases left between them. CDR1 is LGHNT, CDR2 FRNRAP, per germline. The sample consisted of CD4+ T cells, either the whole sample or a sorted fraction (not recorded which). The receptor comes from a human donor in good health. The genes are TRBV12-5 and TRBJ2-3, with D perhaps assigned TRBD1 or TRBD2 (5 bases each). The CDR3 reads CASGRGSSTDTQYF. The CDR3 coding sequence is TGTGCTAGTGGTCGGGGCTCTAGCACAGATACGCAGTATTTT.